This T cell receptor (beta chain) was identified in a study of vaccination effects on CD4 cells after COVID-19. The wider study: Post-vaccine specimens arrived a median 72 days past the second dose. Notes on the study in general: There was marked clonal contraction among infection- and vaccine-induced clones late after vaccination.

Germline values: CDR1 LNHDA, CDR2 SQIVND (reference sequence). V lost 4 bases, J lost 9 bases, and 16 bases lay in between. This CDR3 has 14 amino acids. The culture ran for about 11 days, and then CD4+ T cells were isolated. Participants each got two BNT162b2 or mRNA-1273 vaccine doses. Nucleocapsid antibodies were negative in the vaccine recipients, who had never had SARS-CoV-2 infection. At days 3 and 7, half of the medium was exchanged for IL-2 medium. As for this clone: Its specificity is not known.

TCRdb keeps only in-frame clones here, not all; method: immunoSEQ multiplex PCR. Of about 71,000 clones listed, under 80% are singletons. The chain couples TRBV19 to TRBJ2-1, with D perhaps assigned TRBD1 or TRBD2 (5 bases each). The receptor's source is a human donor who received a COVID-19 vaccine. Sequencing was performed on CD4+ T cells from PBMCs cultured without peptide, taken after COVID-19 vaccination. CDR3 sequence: CASSRGTPMPEQFF. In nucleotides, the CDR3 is TGTGCCAGTAGTAGGGGGACCCCCATGCCTGAGCAGTTCTTC.